This TCR beta chain was identified during a study of blood T cell repertoires in COVID-19. Study information: The study drew acute and convalescent COVID-19 samples from the United States, Italy and Spain. T cells, B-cell-depleted T cells, or PBMCs supplied cDNA or gDNA.

As originally analysed: For nucleated cells, counts were estimated from reference gene primer amplification. Produced via immunoSEQ multiplex PCR; TCRdb's table is partial and in-frame only. V and J calls and clone size are copied from that table; D and trimming were computed from the DNA. The sample has tens of thousands of clones; 70% to 90% are singletons. The J segment lost 1 base and the V segment lost 2 bases, leaving 4 bases of the junction unmatched. This CDR3 is 15 amino acids long. Per germline, CDR1 MNHEY and CDR2 SVGAGI. This chain connects TRBV6-5 to TRBJ1-2; 7 nucleotides line up with TRBD1. The receptor's source is a man between 65 and 79 years old with acute or convalescent COVID-19. What was sequenced was peripheral blood. The CDR3 spells CASSYVQGNNYGYTF. DNA for the CDR3: TGTGCCAGCAGTTACGTACAGGGGAATAACTATGGCTACACCTTC.